This is a list of T cell receptor beta chains from one sample in a study of tumor-infiltrating lymphocytes in primary liver carcinoma. TCRdb re-derived calls from the multiplex PCR reads in MiXCR, one entry per CDR3 protein. The sample contains roughly 100,000 distinct CDR3 sequences, about 70% of which appear only once. The sample taken for sequencing was liver tumor tissue from sampling region 5. The receptor source for this set is a woman aged 60-70 years with primary liver carcinoma and hepatitis B virus infection. Both conserved end residues are part of each CDR3. Each record gives: clone size, V gene, D gene, J gene, CDR3 DNA, CDR3 protein. The D gene is left open where the match is weak. Some rows have no size entry. The others give once, few or many, or a class for an expanded clone.

NA	TRBV29-1	NA	TRBJ1-4	TGCAGCGTTGAGGGCCCACCAGGAAATAAGCTGTTTTTT	CSVEGPPGNKLFF
NA	TRBV11-2	TRBD1	TRBJ2-1	TGTGTCAGCAGCTTACGACCGGGACAGAGTTTCTACAATGAGCAATTCTTC	CVSSLRPGQSFYNEQFF
NA	TRBV5-5	NA	TRBJ1-5	TGTGCCAGCAGCTCCCAGGGTGTGCAGTCCCAGCATTTT	CASSSQGVQSQHF
NA	TRBV5-4	TRBD2	TRBJ2-1	TGTGCCAGCAGCTTGAAGCTGGCGGGAGGGTACAATGAGCACTTATTC	CASSLKLAGGYNEHLF
NA	TRBV6-2/TRBV6-3	TRBD2	TRBJ2-1	TGTGCCAGCAGTTCGCGCGGGACTAGCGGGACTTCCCAATTCTTC	CASSSRGTSGTSQFF
NA	TRBV5-4	TRBD2	TRBJ2-5	TGTGTCAGCAACCTCAGGACCAGCGGGAGTTATGAGACCCAGTACTTC	CVSNLRTSGSYETQYF
NA	TRBV28	NA	TRBJ1-3	TGTGCCAGCAGTCGTCCAGGGGCTGGTGGGGACACCATATATTTT	CASSRPGAGGDTIYF
NA	TRBV11-2	NA	TRBJ2-5	TGTGCCAACAGCTTGATGGGATCAGAGACCCAGTACTTC	CANSLMGSETQYF
many	TRBV12-3/TRBV12-4	NA	TRBJ2-2	TGTGCCAGCAGTTTGGAGGAACCGTGGAACACCGGGGAGCTGTTTTTT	CASSLEEPWNTGELFF
NA	TRBV12-3/TRBV12-4	TRBD2	TRBJ2-3	TGTGCCAGCAGTTTAGTGAGTTATGATGAGCTGGCCACGGGGGGAGATACGCAGTATTTT	CASSLVSYDELATGGDTQYF
once	TRBV6-5	TRBD1	TRBJ2-3	TGTGCTAGCAGTTACATTCGGAACAGGGGAACAGATACGCAGTATTTT	CASSYIRNRGTDTQYF
NA	TRBV11-3	NA	TRBJ2-3	TGTGCCAGCAGCTTATGGGGTAGCCCAAATACACAGTATTTT	CASSLWGSPNTQYF
once	TRBV14	NA	TRBJ2-7	TGTACCAGCAGCCATTTCGCGGGGGCTGGTCGCCTCTGCGAGCAGTACTTC	CTSSHFAGAGRLCEQYF
NA	TRBV6-2/TRBV6-3	TRBD2	TRBJ2-5	TGTGCCAGCAGTTACCTCTCTATAGCGGGAGCACGAGAGACCCTGTACTTC	CASSYLSIAGARETLYF
NA	TRBV11-2	TRBD2	TRBJ2-1	TGTGCCAGTAGCTTGGGGACTAGCGGTTACAATAAGCAGTTCTTC	CASSLGTSGYNKQFF
NA	TRBV4-2	TRBD2	TRBJ2-7	TGTGCCAGCAGCCAGGGACGGGGGGACTACGAGCAGTGCTTC	CASSQGRGDYEQCF
NA	TRBV11-2	TRBD1	TRBJ1-3	TGTGCCAGCAGCTCATGCCCGGACAGGGGAGCGTACTCTGGATACAGCATATATTTT	CASSSCPDRGAYSGYSIYF
NA	TRBV4-2	NA	TRBJ2-3	TGTGCCTGCAGCCAAGTTGGGAGCGGAGGGGTCACAGATACGCAGTATTTT	CACSQVGSGGVTDTQYF
NA	TRBV29-1	NA	TRBJ2-4	TGCAGCGTTGAACACGGAGTCCGAAACATTCAGTACTTC	CSVEHGVRNIQYF
NA	TRBV5-6	TRBD2	TRBJ2-1	TGTACCAGCAGCTCGCTGTGGAGCGGGAGTTATAATGAGCAGTTCTTC	CTSSSLWSGSYNEQFF
NA	TRBV10-3	TRBD1	TRBJ2-5	TGTACCATCAGTGAGCGGGACAGGGCCGCGGAGACCCAGTACTTC	CTISERDRAAETQYF
NA	TRBV6-5	NA	TRBJ2-3	TGTGCCAGCGGCCAACTAGCAGGAGGGAACACAGATACGCAGTATTTT	CASGQLAGGNTDTQYF
NA	TRBV5-6	TRBD1	TRBJ1-6	TGTGCCAGTAGCTGGGGGACAGAGGTTTCACCCATCCACTTT	CASSWGTEVSPIHF
NA	TRBV28	NA	TRBJ2-4	TGTGCCAGCAGTTTGGGGGGGGCCAAAAACGTTCGGTACTTC	CASSLGGAKNVRYF
NA	TRBV4-2	NA	TRBJ2-3	TGTGCCAGCAGCCAAGATCGGGGTAGCGGGACAGATGTGCAGTATTTT	CASSQDRGSGTDVQYF
NA	TRBV7-3	TRBD2	TRBJ2-5	TGTGCCAGCAGTCACTTAGCGGGATACCAAGAGACCCAGTACTTC	CASSHLAGYQETQYF
NA	TRBV28	TRBD2	TRBJ2-5	TGTGCCAGCAGCTACGGGGGGGCTTTGGAGACCCAGTACTTC	CASSYGGALETQYF
NA	TRBV28	NA	TRBJ1-3	TGTCCCAGCAGCCTACAGGGAACTGGAAACACTATATATTTT	CPSSLQGTGNTIYF
NA	TRBV4-1	NA	TRBJ2-7	TGCGCCAGCAGCCATGGGACAACGACTGGCTATGAGCAGTACTTC	CASSHGTTTGYEQYF
NA	TRBV14	NA	TRBJ1-6	TGTGTCAGCAGCCAGATAGGGGTGTGGAATTCACCCCTCCACTTT	CVSSQIGVWNSPLHF
once	TRBV7-9	TRBD2	TRBJ2-1	TGTGCCGGTAGCTTCCCCCTGGGGGGAGGGATCTACAATGAGCAGTTCTTC	CAGSFPLGGGIYNEQFF
NA	TRBV11-2	NA	TRBJ2-5	TGTGCCTGCAGATACTCCCGTGGTAGCGCGAGAGAGACCCAGTACTTC	CACRYSRGSARETQYF
few	TRBV28	TRBD1	TRBJ1-5	TGTGCCAGCAGCCCGACAGGGGCCCCACCTCAGCCCCAGCATTTT	CASSPTGAPPQPQHF
many	TRBV6-1	NA	TRBJ1-3	TGTGCCAGCACCATGAACCGGGTCCACTCTGGAAACACCATATATTTT	CASTMNRVHSGNTIYF
NA	TRBV11-3	NA	TRBJ1-1	TGTACCAGCATCCCGGCGCGGCTGGGCACTGAAGCTTTCTTT	CTSIPARLGTEAFF
many	TRBV5-1	NA	TRBJ2-5	TGCGCCAGCAGCGTCAGTGGGCGGGAATTCGAGACCCAGTACTTC	CASSVSGREFETQYF
NA	TRBV28	NA	TRBJ2-2	TGTGCCAGTACAGGGACCGGGGAGCTGTTTTTT	CASTGTGELFF
NA	TRBV29-1	TRBD2	TRBJ2-1	TGCAGCGTCCTAGGCGGGAGGGCCCTAGATGAGCAGTTCTTC	CSVLGGRALDEQFF
NA	TRBV6-6	TRBD1	TRBJ1-5	TGTGCCACCAGTGTTGGGACAGGGGTTTATCAGCCTCAGCATTTT	CATSVGTGVYQPQHF
NA	TRBV7-3	NA	TRBJ2-7	TGTGCCAGCAGCTTAACGGGTACGGAGAGCTACGAGCAGTACTTC	CASSLTGTESYEQYF
NA	TRBV28	TRBD1	TRBJ1-2	TGTGCCTGCAGTCCCCTGAGGGGGCGGAACTATGGCTACACCTTC	CACSPLRGRNYGYTF
NA	TRBV11-2	NA	TRBJ2-7	TGTGCCAGCAGCTTAGATTGGAGTGGCGAGCAGTACTTC	CASSLDWSGEQYF
many	TRBV6-5	NA	TRBJ1-5	TGTGCCAGCAGATCCCCTCTGGGCAATCAGCCCCAGCATTTT	CASRSPLGNQPQHF
many	TRBV28	NA	TRBJ2-1	TGTGCCAGCAGTTTAAGGTACAATGAGCAGTTCTTC	CASSLRYNEQFF